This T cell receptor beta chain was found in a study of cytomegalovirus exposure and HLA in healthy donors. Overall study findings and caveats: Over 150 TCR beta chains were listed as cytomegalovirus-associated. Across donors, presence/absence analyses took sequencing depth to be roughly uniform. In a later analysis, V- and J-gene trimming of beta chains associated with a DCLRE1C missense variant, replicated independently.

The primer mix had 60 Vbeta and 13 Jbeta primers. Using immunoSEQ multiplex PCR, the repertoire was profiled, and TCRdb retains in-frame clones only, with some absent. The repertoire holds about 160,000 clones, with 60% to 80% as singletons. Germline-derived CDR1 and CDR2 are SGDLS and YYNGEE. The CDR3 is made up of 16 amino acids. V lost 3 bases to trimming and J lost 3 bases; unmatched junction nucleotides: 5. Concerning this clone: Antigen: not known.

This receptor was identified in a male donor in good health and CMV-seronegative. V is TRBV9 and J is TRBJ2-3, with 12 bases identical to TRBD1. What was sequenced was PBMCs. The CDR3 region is CASSGGTGGWTDTQYF. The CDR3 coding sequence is TGTGCCAGCAGCGGGGGGACAGGGGGCTGGACAGATACGCAGTATTTT.